The T cell receptor (beta chain) described here comes from a study of T-cell reconstitution after alpha-beta-depleted transplantation in children. CDR3 size: 15 residues. After removal of 3 bases from V and 4 bases from J, the junction contained 4 bases not matched to a gene. Germline V CDR1 and CDR2: KGHDR, SFDVKD. Only a few counts were recorded for this clonotype. This sample's TCRbeta library carried unique molecular identifier barcodes. TCRdb fed the PCR reads into MiXCR, producing one record per CDR3 protein. This sample has about 640,000 distinct CDR3 sequences, with roughly 15% found just once.

The source material was PBMCs from the stem cell graft donor, sampled from the stem cell graft. The source of this sequence is a human donor who donated a stem cell graft to a child with acute myeloid leukemia. The chain has TRBV24-1 and TRBJ2-1, with 8 bases matching TRBD1. The CDR3 spells CATSDPGQVYNEQFF. CDR3 DNA sequence: TGTGCCACCAGTGATCCGGGACAGGTTTACAATGAGCAGTTCTTC.